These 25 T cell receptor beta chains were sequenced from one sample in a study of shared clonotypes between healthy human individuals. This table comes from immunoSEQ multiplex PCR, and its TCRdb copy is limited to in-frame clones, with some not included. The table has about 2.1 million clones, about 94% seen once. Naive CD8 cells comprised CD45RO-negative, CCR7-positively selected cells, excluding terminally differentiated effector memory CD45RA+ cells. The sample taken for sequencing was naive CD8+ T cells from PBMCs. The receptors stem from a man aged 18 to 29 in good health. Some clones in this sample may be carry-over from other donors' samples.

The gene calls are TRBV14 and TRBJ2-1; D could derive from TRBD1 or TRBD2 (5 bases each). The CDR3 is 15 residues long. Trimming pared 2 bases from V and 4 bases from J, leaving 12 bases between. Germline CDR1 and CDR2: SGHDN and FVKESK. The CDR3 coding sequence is TGTGCCAGCAGCCAATACGGGACGGAGTACAATGAGCAGTTCTTC. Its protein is CASSQYGTEYNEQFF.

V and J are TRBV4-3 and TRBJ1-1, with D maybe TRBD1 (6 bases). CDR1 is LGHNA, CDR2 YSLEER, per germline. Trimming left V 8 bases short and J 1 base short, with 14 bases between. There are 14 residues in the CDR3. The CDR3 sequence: CASGLEGGNTEAFF. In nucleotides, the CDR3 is TGCGCCAGCGGCCTCGAGGGGGGGAACACTGAAGCTTTCTTT.

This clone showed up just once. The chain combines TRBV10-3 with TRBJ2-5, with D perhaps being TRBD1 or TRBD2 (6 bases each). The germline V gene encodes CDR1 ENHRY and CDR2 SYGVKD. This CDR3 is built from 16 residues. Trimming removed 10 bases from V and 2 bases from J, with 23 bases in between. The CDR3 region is CATKEGGTYPQETQYF. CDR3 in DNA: TGTGCCACCAAGGAAGGGGGGACCTACCCACAAGAGACCCAGTACTTC.

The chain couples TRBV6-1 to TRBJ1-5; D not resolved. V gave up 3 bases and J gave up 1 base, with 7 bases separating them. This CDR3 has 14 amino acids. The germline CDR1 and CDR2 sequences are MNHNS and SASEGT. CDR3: CASSEDVSNQPQHF. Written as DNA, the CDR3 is TGTGCCAGCAGTGAGGACGTAAGCAATCAGCCCCAGCATTTT.

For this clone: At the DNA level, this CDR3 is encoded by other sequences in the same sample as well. The CDR3 protein is CASSLGLAGGTGELFF. CDR3 bases: TGTGCCAGCAGCTTAGGACTAGCGGGAGGTACCGGGGAGCTGTTTTTT. The V and J genes are TRBV7-9 and TRBJ2-2; TRBD2 aligns across 13 bases. The V and J ends lost 1 base and 5 bases, in that order; junction bases with no gene match: 1. This CDR3 contains 16 residues. Per the germline V gene, CDR1 is SEHNR and CDR2 is FQNEAQ (reference sequence).

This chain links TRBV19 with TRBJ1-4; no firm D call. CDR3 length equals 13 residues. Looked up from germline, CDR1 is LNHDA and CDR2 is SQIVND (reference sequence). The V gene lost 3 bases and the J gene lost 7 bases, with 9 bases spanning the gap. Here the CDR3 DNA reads TGTGCCAGTAGTATTTGGATAGGTGAAAAACTGTTTTTT. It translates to CASSIWIGEKLFF.

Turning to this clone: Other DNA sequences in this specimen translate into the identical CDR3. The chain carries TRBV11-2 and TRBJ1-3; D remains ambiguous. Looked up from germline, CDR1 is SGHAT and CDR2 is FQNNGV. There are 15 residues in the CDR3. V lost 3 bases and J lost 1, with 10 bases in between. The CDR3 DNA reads TGTGCCAGCAGCTTGTTTAGGTCTTCTGGAAACACCATATATTTT. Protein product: CASSLFRSSGNTIYF.

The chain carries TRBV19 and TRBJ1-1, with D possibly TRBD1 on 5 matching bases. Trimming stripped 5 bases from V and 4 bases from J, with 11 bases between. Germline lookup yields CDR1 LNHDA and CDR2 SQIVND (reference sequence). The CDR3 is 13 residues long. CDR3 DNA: TGTGCCAGTAGTCGAAACGGGGGCACTGAAGCTTTCTTT. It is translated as CASSRNGGTEAFF.

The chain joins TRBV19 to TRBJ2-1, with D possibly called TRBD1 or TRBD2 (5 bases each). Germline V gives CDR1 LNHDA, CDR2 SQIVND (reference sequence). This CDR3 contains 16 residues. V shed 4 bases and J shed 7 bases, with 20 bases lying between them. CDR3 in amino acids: CASSTSGIAWGNEQFF. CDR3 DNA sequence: TGTGCCAGTAGTACCTCCGGGATAGCGTGGGGGAATGAGCAGTTCTTC.

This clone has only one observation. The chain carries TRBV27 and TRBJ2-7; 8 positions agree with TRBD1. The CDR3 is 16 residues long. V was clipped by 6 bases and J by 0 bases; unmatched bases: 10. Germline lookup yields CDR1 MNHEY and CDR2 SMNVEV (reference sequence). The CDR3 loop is CASSTFWDRISYEQYF. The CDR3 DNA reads TGTGCCAGCAGCACCTTTTGGGACAGGATCTCCTACGAGCAGTACTTC.

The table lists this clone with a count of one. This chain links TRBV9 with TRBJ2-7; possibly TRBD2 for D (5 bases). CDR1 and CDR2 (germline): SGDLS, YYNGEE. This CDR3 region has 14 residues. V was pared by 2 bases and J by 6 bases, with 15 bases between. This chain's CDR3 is CASSVRASPGEQYF. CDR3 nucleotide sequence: TGTGCCAGCAGCGTGAGGGCTAGCCCTGGCGAGCAGTACTTC.

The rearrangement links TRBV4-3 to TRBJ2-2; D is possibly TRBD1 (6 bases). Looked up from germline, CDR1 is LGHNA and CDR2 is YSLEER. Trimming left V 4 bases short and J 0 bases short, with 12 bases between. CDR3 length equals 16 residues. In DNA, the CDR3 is TGCGCCAGCAGCCGACTCGACAGGTCGAACACCGGGGAGCTGTTTTTT. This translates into CASSRLDRSNTGELFF.

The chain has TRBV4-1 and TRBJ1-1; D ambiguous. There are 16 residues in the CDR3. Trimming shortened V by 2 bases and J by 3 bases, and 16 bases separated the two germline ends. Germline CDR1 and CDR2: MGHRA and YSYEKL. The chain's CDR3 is CASSQPGTIKDTEAFF. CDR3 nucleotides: TGCGCCAGCAGCCAACCTGGCACTATCAAAGACACTGAAGCTTTCTTT.

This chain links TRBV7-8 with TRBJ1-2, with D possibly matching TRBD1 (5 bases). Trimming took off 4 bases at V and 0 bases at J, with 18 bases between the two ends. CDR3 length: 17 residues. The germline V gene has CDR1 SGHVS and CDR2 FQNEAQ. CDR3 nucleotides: TGTGCCAGCAGCTATAGCAGTGCAATGGGGCCTAACTATGGCTACACCTTC. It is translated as CASSYSSAMGPNYGYTF. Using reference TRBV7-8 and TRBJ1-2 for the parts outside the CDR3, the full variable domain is GAGVSQSPRYKVAKRGQDVALRCDPISGHVSLFWYQQALGQGPEFLTYFQNEAQLDKSGLPSDRFFAERPEGSVSTLKIQRTQQEDSAVYLCASSYSSAMGPNYGYTFGSGTRLTVV.

The CDR3: CASSHNLGTSGLYNEQFF. The CDR3 coding sequence is TGTGCCAGCAGCCACAACTTAGGGACTAGCGGGCTCTACAATGAGCAGTTCTTC. This chain joins TRBV7-9 and TRBJ2-1; 12 bases map to TRBD2. The V and J ends lost 5 bases and 3 bases, in that order; junction bases with no gene match: 11. The CDR3 totals 18 residues. Germline V gives CDR1 SEHNR, CDR2 FQNEAQ (reference sequence).

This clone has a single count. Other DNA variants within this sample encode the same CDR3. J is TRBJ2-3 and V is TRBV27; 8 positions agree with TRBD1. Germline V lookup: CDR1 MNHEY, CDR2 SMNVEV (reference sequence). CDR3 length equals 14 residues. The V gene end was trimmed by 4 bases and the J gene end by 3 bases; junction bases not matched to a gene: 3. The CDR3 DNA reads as TGTGCCAGCAGTTCACGACAGGGGACAGATACGCAGTATTTT. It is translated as CASSSRQGTDTQYF.

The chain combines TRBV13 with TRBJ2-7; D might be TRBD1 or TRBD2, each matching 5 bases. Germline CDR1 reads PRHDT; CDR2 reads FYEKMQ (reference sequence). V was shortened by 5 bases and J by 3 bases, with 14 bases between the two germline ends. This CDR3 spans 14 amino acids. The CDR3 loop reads CASSPRDQFYEQYF. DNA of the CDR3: TGTGCCAGCAGCCCCCGGGACCAATTCTACGAGCAGTACTTC.

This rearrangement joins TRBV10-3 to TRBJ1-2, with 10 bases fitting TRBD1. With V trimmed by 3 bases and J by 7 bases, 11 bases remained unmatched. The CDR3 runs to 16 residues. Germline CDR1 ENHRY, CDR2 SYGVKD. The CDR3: CAISDEGTGVGGGYTF. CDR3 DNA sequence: TGTGCCATCAGTGATGAGGGGACAGGGGTTGGTGGTGGCTACACCTTC.

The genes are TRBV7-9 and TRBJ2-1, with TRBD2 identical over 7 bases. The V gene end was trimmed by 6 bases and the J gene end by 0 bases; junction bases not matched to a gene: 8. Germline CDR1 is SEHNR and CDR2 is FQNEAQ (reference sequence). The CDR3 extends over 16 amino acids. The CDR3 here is CASRAGAGDSYNEQFF. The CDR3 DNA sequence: TGTGCCAGCAGGGCCGGGGCGGGGGACTCCTACAATGAGCAGTTCTTC. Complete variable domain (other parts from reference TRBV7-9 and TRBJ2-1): DTGVSQNPRHKITKRGQNVTFRCDPISEHNRLYWYRQTLGQGPEFLTYFQNEAQLEKSRLLSDRFSAERPKGSFSTLEIQRTEQGDSAMYLCASRAGAGDSYNEQFFGPGTRLTVL.

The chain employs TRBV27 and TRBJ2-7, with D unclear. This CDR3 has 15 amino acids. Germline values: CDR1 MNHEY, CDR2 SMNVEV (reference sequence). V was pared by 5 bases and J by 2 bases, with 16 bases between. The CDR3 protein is CASSLGILGAYEQYF. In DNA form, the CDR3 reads TGTGCCAGCAGTCTGGGTATCCTCGGCGCCTACGAGCAGTACTTC.

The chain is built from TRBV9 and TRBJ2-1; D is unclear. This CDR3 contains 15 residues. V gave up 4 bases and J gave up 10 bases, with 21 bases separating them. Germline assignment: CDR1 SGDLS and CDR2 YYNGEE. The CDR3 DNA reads TGTGCCAGCAGCCCCGGTACAGCCCCAACGCGGGAGCAGTTCTTC. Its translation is CASSPGTAPTREQFF.

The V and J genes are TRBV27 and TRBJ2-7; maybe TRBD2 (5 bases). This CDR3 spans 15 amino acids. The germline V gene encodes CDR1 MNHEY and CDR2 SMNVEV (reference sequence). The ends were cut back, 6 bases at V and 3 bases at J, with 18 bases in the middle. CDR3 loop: CASSPRPRELYEQYF. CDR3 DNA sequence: TGTGCCAGCAGCCCCCGTCCGAGGGAACTCTACGAGCAGTACTTC.

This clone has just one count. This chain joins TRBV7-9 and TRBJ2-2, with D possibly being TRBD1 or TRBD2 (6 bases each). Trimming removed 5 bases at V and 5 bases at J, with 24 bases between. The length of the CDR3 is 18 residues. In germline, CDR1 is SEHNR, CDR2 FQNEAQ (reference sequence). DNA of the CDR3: TGTGCCAGCAGCCTACACCCCCGAGGGGGGAGTTCGACCGGGGAGCTGTTTTTT. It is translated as CASSLHPRGGSSTGELFF.

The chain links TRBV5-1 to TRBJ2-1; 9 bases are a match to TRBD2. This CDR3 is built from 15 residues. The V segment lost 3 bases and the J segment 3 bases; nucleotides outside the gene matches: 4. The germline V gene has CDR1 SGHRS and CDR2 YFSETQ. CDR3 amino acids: CASSSASGVYNEQFF. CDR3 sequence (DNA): TGCGCCAGCAGCTCTGCTAGCGGGGTCTACAATGAGCAGTTCTTC.

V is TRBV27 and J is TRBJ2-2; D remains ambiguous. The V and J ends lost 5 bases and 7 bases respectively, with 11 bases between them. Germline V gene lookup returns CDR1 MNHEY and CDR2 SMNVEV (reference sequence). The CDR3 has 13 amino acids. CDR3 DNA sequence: TGTGCCAGCAGTCCCGTAGGGAACGGGGAGCTGTTTTTT. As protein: CASSPVGNGELFF.